This passage covers 28 T cell receptor beta chains from one sample sequenced in a study of technical replicates of blood from several donors (dated by TCRdb to between 2016 and 2019). The library was prepared using the immunoSEQ multiplex PCR assay. Sourced from immuneACCESS, this table was stored by TCRdb with only in-frame sequences that have V and J called. A share of the clones is absent; for the studies checked, an unresolved V gene accounts for under half, and the remainder has no known explanation. Here the sample has some 80,000 clones; approximately 97% occur a single time. The top ten hold approximately 0.32% of the sample. Source material: T cells isolated from PBMCs. These receptor sequences come from a human donor in good health.

The chain joins TRBV5-1 to TRBJ2-5; 14 positions agree with TRBD2. Germline V lookup: CDR1 SGHRS, CDR2 YFSETQ. CDR3 length: 16 residues. The junction had 3 bases not matched to a gene; V was cut back by 2 bases and J by 3 bases. CDR3 protein: CASSFPGLAGEETQYF. The CDR3 nucleotides are TGCGCCAGCAGCTTCCCGGGACTAGCGGGAGAAGAGACCCAGTACTTC.

The chain links TRBV10-3 to TRBJ2-1; TRBD2 matches at 10 bases. Germline assignment: CDR1 ENHRY and CDR2 SYGVKD. V was clipped by 4 bases and J by 2 bases; unmatched bases: 5. The CDR3 is 16 amino acids. CDR3 residues: CAISVNTSGTYNEQFF. The CDR3 DNA reads TGTGCCATCAGTGTAAATACTAGCGGGACCTACAATGAGCAGTTCTTC.

This CDR3 reads CASSGNRELAEAFF. The CDR3 bases are TGTGCCAGCAGTGGCAACAGGGAATTGGCTGAAGCTTTCTTT. The gene calls are TRBV27 and TRBJ1-1; TRBD1 might be the D (6 bases). Germline V gene sequence: CDR1 MNHEY, CDR2 SMNVEV (reference sequence). V was trimmed by 5 bases and J by 6 bases, leaving 16 bases between them. The CDR3 length is 14 residues.

The chain couples TRBV4-3 to TRBJ2-1; unclear D gene. V lost 0 bases, J lost 0 bases, and 12 bases lay in between. The CDR3 sequence is 17 residues long. CDR1 LGHNA and CDR2 YSLEER come from the germline V gene. The CDR3 coding sequence is TGCGCCAGCAGCCAAGATCTCGGCTCTAGCTCCTACAATGAGCAGTTCTTC. This encodes CASSQDLGSSSYNEQFF.

The genes are TRBV5-1 and TRBJ2-3; 11 nucleotides align to TRBD2. The CDR3 sequence is 16 residues long. The V and J ends lost 6 bases and 7 bases, in that order; junction bases with no gene match: 13. Germline CDR1 reads SGHRS; CDR2 reads YFSETQ. The CDR3 nucleotides are TGCGCCAGCAACATGGGACTAGCGGTCGCACGACATACGCAGTATTTT. Amino acid sequence: CASNMGLAVARHTQYF.

The rearrangement joins TRBV28 to TRBJ2-1, with 16 bases matching TRBD2. Germline lookup yields CDR1 MDHEN and CDR2 SYDVKM. The junction had 3 bases not matched to a gene; V was cut back by 6 bases and J by 1 base. The CDR3 consists of 17 residues. The CDR3 DNA is TGTGCCAGCAGGGGACTAGCGGGAGGGCCATCCTACAATGAGCAGTTCTTC. The encoded protein is CASRGLAGGPSYNEQFF.

The genes are TRBV28 and TRBJ2-2; 13 bases line up with TRBD2. The CDR3 is 20 residues long. V trimming: 5 bases; J trimming: 2 bases; junction bases outside the gene matches: 14. CDR1 is MDHEN, CDR2 SYDVKM, per germline. CDR3 loop: CASSRTSGRDTSRNTGELFF. DNA for the CDR3: TGTGCCAGCAGTCGTACTAGCGGGAGGGATACCTCTCGAAACACCGGGGAGCTGTTTTTT.

This sequence joins TRBV7-8 and TRBJ2-7; 8 nucleotides line up with TRBD2. CDR1 is SGHVS, CDR2 FQNEAQ, per germline. The CDR3 consists of 13 residues. Trimming removed 8 bases from V and 9 bases from J; junction bases left unmatched: 12. CDR3 sequence: CASAPGLVYPQYF. CDR3 DNA: TGTGCCAGCGCTCCGGGACTAGTTTATCCGCAGTACTTC.

The chain joins TRBV9 to TRBJ1-1; 7 bases align to TRBD1. Germline lookup yields CDR1 SGDLS and CDR2 YYNGEE. Germline trimming cut 4 bases from V and 7 bases from J; bases unmatched to any gene: 10. The CDR3 has 14 amino acids. The CDR3 spells CASSRTGVSNEAFF. In DNA form, the CDR3 reads TGTGCCAGCAGCCGAACAGGGGTGAGCAATGAAGCTTTCTTT.

The V and J genes are TRBV6-1 and TRBJ1-1; no firm D call. Trimming removed 7 bases from V and 5 bases from J, with 8 bases in between. Germline-derived CDR1 and CDR2 are MNHNS and SASEGT. The CDR3 consists of 11 residues. The CDR3: CASIRETEAFF. The DNA of the CDR3 is TGTGCCAGCATTCGGGAGACTGAAGCTTTCTTT.

The chain joins TRBV9 to TRBJ1-1; TRBD1 might be the D (5 bases). The CDR3 is 13 amino acids. Germline CDR1 SGDLS, CDR2 YYNGEE. The V and J ends lost 3 bases and 3 bases respectively, with 9 bases between them. The CDR3 DNA follows: TGTGCCAGCAGCGGACGCAGGGACACTGAAGCTTTCTTT. Encoded protein: CASSGRRDTEAFF.

The rearrangement joins TRBV11-2 to TRBJ1-5, with a weak D call TRBD1 (5 bases). Germline CDR1 and CDR2: SGHAT and FQNNGV. The CDR3 totals 16 residues. V gave up 4 bases and J gave up 2 bases, with 15 bases separating them. The chain's CDR3 is CASSSSLGGGNQPQHF. The CDR3 DNA reads as TGTGCCAGCAGCTCCTCCTTGGGGGGGGGCAATCAGCCCCAGCATTTT. The complete variable domain, with remaining parts taken from reference TRBV11-2 and TRBJ1-5, reads EAGVAQSPRYKIIEKRQSVAFWCNPISGHATLYWYQQILGQGPKLLIQFQNNGVVDDSQLPKDRFSAERLKGVDSTLKIQPAKLEDSAVYLCASSSSLGGGNQPQHFGDGTRLSIL.

This chain uses TRBV28 with TRBJ2-1; TRBD2 aligns across 9 bases. Germline lookup yields CDR1 MDHEN and CDR2 SYDVKM. The CDR3 totals 17 residues. V lost 3 bases and J lost 0; bases outside the gene matches: 6. The CDR3 is CASSFVGSGGSYNEQFF. The CDR3 DNA reads as TGTGCCAGCAGTTTCGTGGGTAGCGGGGGCTCCTACAATGAGCAGTTCTTC.

V usage is TRBV6-6 and J usage is TRBJ2-5; 7 nucleotides match TRBD1. CDR3 size: 14 residues. Per the germline V gene, CDR1 is MNHNY and CDR2 is SVGAGI (reference sequence). Trimming removed 5 bases from V and 5 bases from J; junction bases left unmatched: 8. DNA for the CDR3: TGTGCCAGCAGTGCCACAGGGGTCGGGGAGACCCAGTACTTC. Its translation: CASSATGVGETQYF.

J is TRBJ1-4 and V is TRBV27; the D gene is possibly TRBD1 (6 bases). Germline V CDR1 and CDR2: MNHEY, SMNVEV (reference sequence). Trimming removed 5 bases from V and 0 bases from J, with 7 bases in between. The CDR3 has 14 residues. CDR3 DNA: TGTGCCAGCAGTCGACAGGCAACTAATGAAAAACTGTTTTTT. Translation gives CASSRQATNEKLFF.

The chain has TRBV10-3 and TRBJ2-3; a possible D gene is TRBD2 (5 bases). Germline values: CDR1 ENHRY, CDR2 SYGVKD. With 3 bases removed from V and 3 bases from J, the gap between germline ends came to 7 bases. The CDR3 contains 13 residues. The DNA for the CDR3 is TGTGCCATCAGTGAAGGGAGTACAGATACGCAGTATTTT. Protein: CAISEGSTDTQYF.

The rearrangement links TRBV5-1 to TRBJ2-2; 12 positions agree with TRBD2. The CDR3 contains 16 residues. Unmatched junction bases numbered 7, after V lost 5 bases and J lost 5 bases. From germline, CDR1 is SGHRS and CDR2 YFSETQ. The CDR3: CASSWTSGMGTGELFF. DNA for the CDR3: TGCGCCAGCAGTTGGACTAGCGGGATGGGGACCGGGGAGCTGTTTTTT.

With respect to this clone: One end of the junction is discordant with germline, which a read error may explain. The chain couples TRBV6-5 to TRBJ2-3; unclear D gene. Germline CDR1 MNHEY, CDR2 SVGAGI. The CDR3 extends over 12 amino acids. CDR3 loop: CASSPYERRLTF. In DNA form, the CDR3 reads TGTGCCAGCAGTCCATATGAGAGAAGACTCACTTTT.

V gene TRBV30 combines with J gene TRBJ1-2, with D maybe TRBD1 (6 bases). This CDR3 has 14 residues. V lost 5 bases and J lost 6, with 19 bases in between. Germline CDR1 GTSNPN, CDR2 SVGIG (reference sequence). CDR3 DNA: TGTGCCTGGTACAACCAGGGGAAAACCGATGGCTACACCTTC. It encodes CAWYNQGKTDGYTF.

This chain uses TRBV29-1 with TRBJ1-2, with D hard to call. The germline CDR1 and CDR2 sequences are SQVTM and ANQGSEA. The CDR3 length is 15 residues. The ends were cut back, 7 bases at V and 5 bases at J, with 23 bases in the middle. CDR3 in amino acids: CSAKVQSSVGYGYTF. CDR3 coding DNA: TGCAGCGCTAAGGTGCAAAGCTCCGTCGGGTATGGCTACACCTTC. Full variable domain (rest looked up from reference TRBV29-1 and TRBJ1-2): SAVISQKPSRDICQRGTSLTIQCQVDSQVTMMFWYRQQPGQSLTLIATANQGSEATYESGFVIDKFPISRPNLTFSTLTVSNMSPEDSSIYLCSAKVQSSVGYGYTFGSGTRLTVV.

This chain uses TRBV7-9 with TRBJ1-4; D unresolved. This CDR3 has 15 amino acids. Trimming took 2 bases from V and 8 from J, leaving 15 bases between them. The germline V gene encodes CDR1 SEHNR and CDR2 FQNEAQ (reference sequence). For the CDR3, the DNA is TGTGCCAGCAGCTTAATGGCAGGTCCGGGGGAAAAACTGTTTTTT. Translation gives CASSLMAGPGEKLFF.

V usage is TRBV25-1 and J usage is TRBJ2-7, with 9 bases fitting TRBD1. The V gene end was trimmed by 2 bases and the J gene end by 6 bases; junction bases not matched to a gene: 5. This CDR3 is 14 amino acids long. Germline CDR1 is MGHDK and CDR2 is SYGVNS. DNA of the CDR3: TGTGCCAGCAGTGAACCGGGACAGGGTGCCGAGCAGTACTTC. This gives the protein CASSEPGQGAEQYF.

The chain links TRBV4-2 to TRBJ1-1, with a weak D call TRBD1 (6 bases). Germline CDR1 LGHNA, CDR2 YNFKEQ. V lost 0 bases to trimming and J lost 5 bases, with 16 bases between them. The CDR3 consists of 16 residues. This CDR3 reads CASSQDTGNIGTEAFF. As DNA, the CDR3 is TGTGCCAGCAGCCAAGATACAGGGAATATAGGGACTGAAGCTTTCTTT.

The chain has TRBV11-3 and TRBJ1-4; 7 bases are shared with TRBD1. CDR3 length: 13 amino acids. V dropped 4 bases and J dropped 10; count of bases not matched to a gene: 6. Germline lookup yields CDR1 SGHNT and CDR2 YENEEA. The CDR3 DNA sequence: TGTGCCAGCAGCTCGGGACAGAACCTAAAACTGTTTTTT. Protein sequence: CASSSGQNLKLFF.

The chain employs TRBV2 and TRBJ1-5; 8 nucleotides agree with TRBD1. The junction had 3 bases not matched to a gene; V was cut back by 5 bases and J by 0 bases. The CDR3 is 15 residues long. Germline CDR1 SNHLY, CDR2 FYNNEI. CDR3 in amino acids: CASSTGGYSNQPQHF. DNA for the CDR3: TGTGCCAGCAGTACAGGGGGTTATAGCAATCAGCCCCAGCATTTT.

CDR3 region: CASSPPNGSEKRAYNEQFF. The DNA for the CDR3 is TGTGCCAGCTCACCACCGAACGGGAGTGAGAAGCGGGCCTACAATGAGCAGTTCTTC. The gene calls are TRBV18 and TRBJ2-1; D is possibly TRBD2 (6 bases). Germline V gene data show CDR1 as KGHSH and CDR2 as LQKENI. The CDR3 extends over 19 amino acids. V was cut by 0 bases and J by 2 bases, with 20 bases left in between.

The J gene is TRBJ2-7, the V gene TRBV7-2; 7 bases fit TRBD2. The CDR3 has 14 residues. Germline values: CDR1 SGHTA, CDR2 FQGNSA. V gave up 3 bases and J gave up 1 base; unmatched junction bases: 3. The CDR3, as DNA: TGTGCCAGCAGCTTTTCTAGCGGTTCCTACGAGCAGTACTTC. It yields the protein CASSFSSGSYEQYF. Variable domain in full (rest from reference TRBV7-2 and TRBJ2-7): GAGVSQSPSNKVTEKGKDVELRCDPISGHTALYWYRQSLGQGLEFLIYFQGNSAPDKSGLPSDRFSAERTGGSVSTLTIQRTQQEDSAVYLCASSFSSGSYEQYFGPGTRLTVT.

This clone was recorded only once. The chain combines TRBV30 with TRBJ1-1; D not resolved. V dropped 4 bases and J dropped 1 base, with 4 bases sitting between them. The CDR3 has 11 residues. Germline lookup yields CDR1 GTSNPN and CDR2 SVGIG (reference sequence). CDR3 in amino acids: CAWNGNTEAFF. CDR3 bases: TGTGCCTGGAACGGGAACACTGAAGCTTTCTTT.